These T cell receptor beta chains were read from a single sample in a study of neoadjuvant anti-PD-1 for oral cavity cancer. Clones were sequenced by immunoSEQ multiplex PCR, and TCRdb holds only the in-frame ones, with some missing. The table includes thousands of clones, around 72% detected once. The material sequenced was PBMCs, taken after nivolumab (anti-PD-1) treatment. The receptors were gathered from a person aged 40 to 85 with oral cavity squamous cell carcinoma. The CDR3 runs from the conserved cysteine through the conserved F or W. Each record gives: J gene, V gene, clone size, D gene, CDR3 DNA, CDR3 protein. The D gene is left open where the match is weak. Size values are once, few and many counts, or a class for expanded clones, and some rows have none.

TRBJ2-3 TRBV2 few . TGTGCCAGCAGTGACTACTCTCGAGGGAATACGCAGTATTTT CASSDYSRGNTQYF
TRBJ2-7 TRBV5-1 . . TGCGCCAGCAGCCGCGGGTTCTACGAGCAGTACTTC CASSRGFYEQYF
TRBJ1-5 TRBV16 . TRBD1 TGTGCCAGCAGTTCCGACAGGGGACAGCCCCAGCATTTT CASSSDRGQPQHF
TRBJ2-7 TRBV5-1 . . TGCGCCAGCAGCCCGTACTCGGCGGTCGGGCGCAACTACGAGCAGTACTTC CASSPYSAVGRNYEQYF
TRBJ1-2 TRBV5-5 few . TGTGCCAGCAGCTTGCCGACACACCTCTATGGCTACACCTTC CASSLPTHLYGYTF
TRBJ2-7 TRBV6-1 . . TGTGCCAGCGGTCGGGTAGGGGGCGAGCAGTACTTC CASGRVGGEQYF
TRBJ2-1 TRBV7-9 . TRBD1 TGTGCCAGCAGCTCCGGGACAGTGGGGCGACACGAGCAGTTCTTC CASSSGTVGRHEQFF
TRBJ2-1 TRBV11-3 . TRBD1 TGTGCCAGCAGCTTAAGGGGGACAGGTGGTAATGAGCAGTTCTTC CASSLRGTGGNEQFF
TRBJ1-5 TRBV2 . TRBD1 TGTGCCAGCAGTGTTGGAACAGGGGGTCATCAGCCCCAGCATTTT CASSVGTGGHQPQHF
TRBJ2-1 TRBV5-4 . TRBD2 TGTGCCAGCAGCACCCGGACTAGCGGGGGGGCGGAGCAGTTCTTC CASSTRTSGGAEQFF
TRBJ2-1 TRBV2 few . TGTGCCAGCAGTGAGGACCGGCGGGTCAATGAGCAGTTCTTC CASSEDRRVNEQFF
TRBJ1-1 TRBV7-9 few . TGTGCCAGCAGCTCTCAGGACAGTCGCGGCACTGAAGCTTTCTTT CASSSQDSRGTEAFF
TRBJ2-3 TRBV10-3 . TRBD2 TGTGCCATCAACCCGACTAGCGGGGGGCACACAGATACGCAGTATTTT CAINPTSGGHTDTQYF
TRBJ2-7 TRBV18 . . TGTGCCAGCTCACCACAAAGAGGCTACGAGCAGTACTTC CASSPQRGYEQYF
TRBJ2-7 TRBV28 . TRBD1 TGTGCCAGCAGGGGACAGGGGGCTTACGAGCAGTACTTC CASRGQGAYEQYF
TRBJ1-1 TRBV7-6 . . TGTGCCAGCAGCTTAGTTTCTGGGGCGACAGGAGTAGACGCTGAAGCTTTCTTT CASSLVSGATGVDAEAFF
TRBJ1-1 TRBV10-2 . . TGCGCCAGCAGTGAGTGGCAGGGGAGGGCTTTCTTT CASSEWQGRAFF
TRBJ2-5 TRBV6-5 . TRBD2 TGTGCCAGTGTTTCAGGGCTAGCGGGAGGGGAGACCCAGTACTTC CASVSGLAGGETQYF
TRBJ2-2 TRBV28 . TRBD1 TGTGCCAGCAGTTTGAGGGGGCGCGGCGGGGAGCTGTTTTTT CASSLRGRGGELFF
TRBJ1-4 TRBV6-1 . . TGTGCCATCAACCAGGGAGCAGGGCCCAATGAAAAACTGTTTTTT CAINQGAGPNEKLFF
TRBJ2-5 TRBV15 . . TGTGCCACCAGCCCGACGAGGGCAACAAGAGGACCCGGGGCCTACTTC CATSPTRATRGPGAYF
TRBJ1-2 TRBV10-2 medium-sized . TGCGCCAGCAGTGAGTCGGCCCTCGGGGCGGACGGCTACACCTTC CASSESALGADGYTF
TRBJ1-4 TRBV6-6 . . TGTGCCAGCAGTTGGCCTGAAGGGAGGACTAATGAAAAACTGTTTTTT CASSWPEGRTNEKLFF
TRBJ1-1 TRBV10-2 . . TGCGCCAGCAGTCAGAGGGGGATCGGGGGGACTGAAGCTTTCTTT CASSQRGIGGTEAFF
TRBJ2-7 TRBV5-1 . TRBD1 TGCGCCAGCAGCTTGGTGGGGACAGGTCCTAATTACGAGCAGTACTTC CASSLVGTGPNYEQYF
TRBJ1-1 TRBV27 . . TGTGCCAGCAGTTTCTACAGGGAGGTCGTGAACACTGAAGCTTTCTTT CASSFYREVVNTEAFF
TRBJ1-2 TRBV6-1 few TRBD1 TGTGCCAGCAGGTTCCAGGGGGCGCTGAATGGCTACACCTTC CASRFQGALNGYTF
TRBJ1-5 TRBV6-6 . . TGTGCCAGCAGTTATGGCAGCTCCGGGAATCAGCCCCAGCATTTT CASSYGSSGNQPQHF
TRBJ1-5 TRBV19 . . TGTGCCAGTAGACCCCGGGACCTGAAGCTGGGGCAGCCCCAGCATTTT CASRPRDLKLGQPQHF
TRBJ2-3 TRBV7-2 . TRBD2 TGTGCCAGCTCCGCGGGACTAGCGGCTAGCACAGATACGCAGTATTTT CASSAGLAASTDTQYF
TRBJ1-1 TRBV11-2 . TRBD1 TGTGCCAGCAGCTTCTCGGGACAGCAAAACACTGAAGCTTTCTTT CASSFSGQQNTEAFF
TRBJ2-3 TRBV10-1 . . TGCGCCAGCAGTCGCGGGGGCAGTAATAATACGCAGTATTTT CASSRGGSNNTQYF
TRBJ2-2 TRBV2 . . TGTGCCAGGACGGAAGCGCCTACCGGGGAGCTGTTTTTT CARTEAPTGELFF
TRBJ2-2 TRBV27 . TRBD2 TGTGCCAGCAAAGGACTAGCGCAAACCGGGGAGCTGTTTTTT CASKGLAQTGELFF
TRBJ2-3 TRBV11-2 . TRBD2 TGTGCCAGCAGCTTATGGGCTAGCGGGAGAACAGATACGCAGTATTTT CASSLWASGRTDTQYF
TRBJ2-2 TRBV5-4 . TRBD1 TGTGCCAGCAGCCCCGGGGGACAGGGTACCGGGGAGCTGTTTTTT CASSPGGQGTGELFF
TRBJ2-7 TRBV10-1 . . TGCGCCAGCAGTGACGACAGCTACGAGCAGTACTTC CASSDDSYEQYF
TRBJ1-2 TRBV6-5 . . TGTGCCAGTATAGGACCCCATGGCTACACCTTC CASIGPHGYTF
TRBJ1-1 TRBV6-4 . . TGTGCCAGCAGTGACTCTGTGGCTAGGGGACGTGGTGAAGCTTTCTTT CASSDSVARGRGEAFF
TRBJ2-2 TRBV19 . TRBD2 TGTGCCAGTTATGAAGCGGGAGGATCGACCGGGGAGCTGTTTTTT CASYEAGGSTGELFF
TRBJ2-3 TRBV10-1 . TRBD2 TGCGCCAGCAGTCCCAGTACGGGGGGATTCACAGATACGCAGTATTTT CASSPSTGGFTDTQYF
TRBJ2-1 TRBV5-1 . TRBD1 TGCGCCAGCAGCCTCGACAGGGATGAGCAGTTCTTC CASSLDRDEQFF
TRBJ1-1 TRBV6-1 few TRBD1 TGTGCCAGCAGTGAAGTCTGGGACAGCTCTGAAGCTTTCTTT CASSEVWDSSEAFF
TRBJ1-1 TRBV5-1 once TRBD1 TGCGCCAGCAGCCACCCGGGACAGGGGAACACTGAAGCTTTCTTT CASSHPGQGNTEAFF
TRBJ1-6 TRBV30 . . TGTGCCTGGAGTGTACTCGGGGAACCCCTCCACTTT CAWSVLGEPLHF
TRBJ1-1 TRBV4-1 . . TGCGCCAGCAGCCAAGATAGGAGGGGGAACACTGAAGCTTTCTTT CASSQDRRGNTEAFF
TRBJ1-1 TRBV2 . . TGTGCCAGCTACAGGTATTCGAACACTGAAGCTTTCTTT CASYRYSNTEAFF
TRBJ1-4 TRBV7-7 . TRBD1 TGTGCTAGCAGCCCTATCGACAGGGGGAGGGAAAAACTGTTTTTT CASSPIDRGREKLFF
TRBJ2-1 TRBV5-1 . . TGCGCCAGCAGCTTGTCGGTTTCCGGCGATGAGCAGTTCTTC CASSLSVSGDEQFF
TRBJ2-5 TRBV19 . . TGTGCCAGTAGTCTCCTTGAGGGGTCAGAGACCCAGTACTTC CASSLLEGSETQYF
TRBJ1-1 TRBV7-9 few . TGTGCCAGCAGCTTAGCGGGGCTTGAAGCTTTCTTT CASSLAGLEAFF